A selection of T cell receptor beta chains follows, all from one sample in a study of T-cell memory formation after mild COVID-19. TCRdb recomputed calls from the 5' RACE reads with MiXCR, one row per CDR3 protein. The sample lists roughly 300,000 distinct CDR3 sequences; roughly 8.2% were seen once. What was sequenced was PBMCs or a T cell subset sorted from them (not recorded which). The source is a man aged 18 to 29 who had mild COVID-19 (a few samples of this study predate the infection). Cell type and time point are not known. Each CDR3 is given with its conserved first and last residue. The D gene is left open where the match is weak. For some rows the clone size is stated as once, few or many, or as a class when expanded; others skip it.

clone_size: NA; j_call: TRBJ2-5; d_call: TRBD2; v_call: TRBV7-3; cdr3_nt: TGTGCCAGCAGCCGGGGGACTACCGAACAAGAGACCCAGTACTTC; cdr3_aa: CASSRGTTEQETQYF
clone_size: few; j_call: TRBJ1-2; d_call: NA; v_call: TRBV24-1; cdr3_nt: TGTGCCACCAGTGATTTGCATCAGGAACTCTATGGCTACACCTTC; cdr3_aa: CATSDLHQELYGYTF
clone_size: NA; j_call: TRBJ2-3; d_call: TRBD2; v_call: TRBV7-2; cdr3_nt: TGTGCCAGCAGCTTAAGGACCCCCAGCGGGGGTGGCACAGATACGCAGTATTTT; cdr3_aa: CASSLRTPSGGGTDTQYF
clone_size: NA; j_call: TRBJ1-2; d_call: TRBD1; v_call: TRBV5-1; cdr3_nt: TGCGCCAGCAGCGCCGGACAGGCTCCCCCTCTTAACTATGGCTACACCTTC; cdr3_aa: CASSAGQAPPLNYGYTF
clone_size: few; j_call: TRBJ2-7; d_call: NA; v_call: TRBV24-1; cdr3_nt: TGTGCCACCAGTGATACCGGGACCCTAATTGAGCAGTACTTC; cdr3_aa: CATSDTGTLIEQYF
clone_size: few; j_call: TRBJ2-7; d_call: TRBD2; v_call: TRBV7-6; cdr3_nt: TGTGCCAGCAGCTACTCTAGCGGGAGCTCCTACGAGCAGTACTTC; cdr3_aa: CASSYSSGSSYEQYF
clone_size: many; j_call: TRBJ2-3; d_call: NA; v_call: TRBV27; cdr3_nt: TGTGCCAGCAGTGACAGAAGCACAGATACGCAGTATTTT; cdr3_aa: CASSDRSTDTQYF
clone_size: many; j_call: TRBJ1-1; d_call: NA; v_call: TRBV12-3/TRBV12-4; cdr3_nt: TGCGCCAGCAGCTTCGGATTGAACACTGAAGCTTTCTTT; cdr3_aa: CASSFGLNTEAFF
clone_size: many; j_call: TRBJ2-5; d_call: NA; v_call: TRBV10-3; cdr3_nt: TGTGCCATCAGTGCCAGGGTGGAAGAGACCCAGTACTTC; cdr3_aa: CAISARVEETQYF
clone_size: NA; j_call: TRBJ2-1; d_call: NA; v_call: TRBV4-1; cdr3_nt: TGCGCCAGCAGCCAAGAAGTCAGGGTCTACAATGAGCAGTTCTTC; cdr3_aa: CASSQEVRVYNEQFF
clone_size: many; j_call: TRBJ1-1; d_call: NA; v_call: TRBV12-3/TRBV12-4; cdr3_nt: TGTGCCAGCAGTTTACGTCAGCTCAACACTGAAGCTTTCTTT; cdr3_aa: CASSLRQLNTEAFF
clone_size: NA; j_call: TRBJ1-1; d_call: TRBD1; v_call: TRBV28; cdr3_nt: TGTGCCAGCAGTAACAGGGGAGGTTCGAACACTGAAGCTTTCTTT; cdr3_aa: CASSNRGGSNTEAFF
clone_size: few; j_call: TRBJ2-1; d_call: NA; v_call: TRBV9; cdr3_nt: TGTGCCAGCAGCGTTACAGGGTTTTGGAATGAGCAGTTCTTC; cdr3_aa: CASSVTGFWNEQFF
clone_size: many; j_call: TRBJ1-2; d_call: NA; v_call: TRBV7-9; cdr3_nt: TGTGCCAGCAGCTTAGGTCTCTATGGCTACACCTTC; cdr3_aa: CASSLGLYGYTF
clone_size: NA; j_call: TRBJ1-5; d_call: NA; v_call: TRBV20-1; cdr3_nt: TGCAGTGCTAGAGCCGACAGCCTTAATCAGCCCCAGCATTTT; cdr3_aa: CSARADSLNQPQHF
clone_size: many; j_call: TRBJ2-5; d_call: TRBD2; v_call: TRBV3-1; cdr3_nt: TGTGCCAGCAGCCTTGGAGCGGGGCAAGAGACCCAGTACTTC; cdr3_aa: CASSLGAGQETQYF
clone_size: few; j_call: TRBJ2-1; d_call: NA; v_call: TRBV6-2/TRBV6-3; cdr3_nt: TGTGCCAGCAGTAAGACCGGGGGGCACCGCGATGAGCAGTTCTTC; cdr3_aa: CASSKTGGHRDEQFF
clone_size: few; j_call: TRBJ2-3; d_call: TRBD1; v_call: TRBV20-1; cdr3_nt: TGCAGTGCTGTAGGGGGCGCAAGCACAGATACGCAGTATTTT; cdr3_aa: CSAVGGASTDTQYF
clone_size: few; j_call: TRBJ1-6; d_call: NA; v_call: TRBV20-1; cdr3_nt: TGCAGTGCTAGGTCCGGTGTCGGGTGGGCTTCACCCCTCCACTTT; cdr3_aa: CSARSGVGWASPLHF
clone_size: NA; j_call: TRBJ1-1; d_call: TRBD1; v_call: TRBV7-9; cdr3_nt: TGTGCCAGCAGTCTCGGGCCAGGGGGTGTAATGAATTCGGGCACTGAAGCTTTCTTT; cdr3_aa: CASSLGPGGVMNSGTEAFF
clone_size: NA; j_call: TRBJ1-4; d_call: NA; v_call: TRBV7-2; cdr3_nt: TGTGCCAGCAGCTTAAACCGGGAAAAACTGTTTTTT; cdr3_aa: CASSLNREKLFF
clone_size: NA; j_call: TRBJ1-5; d_call: NA; v_call: TRBV7-2; cdr3_nt: TGTGCCAGCAGCTTTGGGCGGGCAATGAATCAGCCCCAGCATTTT; cdr3_aa: CASSFGRAMNQPQHF
clone_size: NA; j_call: TRBJ1-1; d_call: NA; v_call: TRBV18; cdr3_nt: TGTGCCAGCCGAGTCCCGGTTCCTGAAGCTTTCTTT; cdr3_aa: CASRVPVPEAFF
clone_size: many; j_call: TRBJ1-2; d_call: NA; v_call: TRBV3-1; cdr3_nt: TGTGCCAGCAGCCAAGGCCCTGACGGAGGGTCTGGCTACACCTTC; cdr3_aa: CASSQGPDGGSGYTF
clone_size: many; j_call: TRBJ1-1; d_call: NA; v_call: TRBV5-1; cdr3_nt: TGCGCCAGCAGCTTGGGCCAGGATGCCGAAGCTTTCTTT; cdr3_aa: CASSLGQDAEAFF
clone_size: NA; j_call: TRBJ1-2; d_call: TRBD1; v_call: TRBV5-1; cdr3_nt: TGCGCCAGCAGCTTGGGCGCAGGGGGCACTGGCTACACCTTC; cdr3_aa: CASSLGAGGTGYTF
clone_size: few; j_call: TRBJ2-3; d_call: NA; v_call: TRBV7-2; cdr3_nt: TGTGCCAGCAGCTTAGCGCCTTCGTCCACAGATACGCAGTATTTT; cdr3_aa: CASSLAPSSTDTQYF
clone_size: few; j_call: TRBJ2-2; d_call: TRBD2; v_call: TRBV30; cdr3_nt: TGTGCCTGGAGTTTTGGGGGGGCCGGGGAGCTGTTTTTT; cdr3_aa: CAWSFGGAGELFF
clone_size: few; j_call: TRBJ1-1; d_call: NA; v_call: TRBV28; cdr3_nt: TGTGCCAGCAGTCCCCGGATACTCACTGAAGCTTTCTTT; cdr3_aa: CASSPRILTEAFF
clone_size: few; j_call: TRBJ2-3; d_call: TRBD2; v_call: TRBV4-1; cdr3_nt: TGCGCCAGCAGCCAACCTCGACTAGCGGATAGCACAGATACGCAGTATTTT; cdr3_aa: CASSQPRLADSTDTQYF
clone_size: many; j_call: TRBJ1-1; d_call: TRBD1; v_call: TRBV12-3/TRBV12-4; cdr3_nt: TGTGCCAGCAGCTACGGACAGGGGGCAGGCACTGAAGCTTTCTTT; cdr3_aa: CASSYGQGAGTEAFF
clone_size: many; j_call: TRBJ1-1; d_call: NA; v_call: TRBV7-9; cdr3_nt: TGTGCCAGCAGCCCGTTCCTGGGAAAGGACACTGAAGCTTTCTTT; cdr3_aa: CASSPFLGKDTEAFF
clone_size: many; j_call: TRBJ1-1; d_call: TRBD1; v_call: TRBV4-3; cdr3_nt: TGCGCCAGCAGCCAAGATCTAAGGACAGGGGGTACTGAAGCTTTCTTT; cdr3_aa: CASSQDLRTGGTEAFF
clone_size: few; j_call: TRBJ1-4; d_call: NA; v_call: TRBV6-1; cdr3_nt: TGTGCCAGCAGTGAAGTTGGCCTGAGGGCAACTAATGAAAAACTGTTTTTT; cdr3_aa: CASSEVGLRATNEKLFF
clone_size: many; j_call: TRBJ1-1; d_call: NA; v_call: TRBV5-5; cdr3_nt: TGTGCCAGCAGCTTCGGGGGTATCTCCGTGGGCACTGAAGCTTTCTTT; cdr3_aa: CASSFGGISVGTEAFF
clone_size: many; j_call: TRBJ2-7; d_call: NA; v_call: TRBV5-1; cdr3_nt: TGCGCCAGCAGTTATCGGTTAGACGAGCAGTACTTC; cdr3_aa: CASSYRLDEQYF
clone_size: few; j_call: TRBJ1-2; d_call: NA; v_call: TRBV7-9; cdr3_nt: TGTGCCAGCAGCTTAGGACAGGACCACTATGGCTACACCTTC; cdr3_aa: CASSLGQDHYGYTF
clone_size: few; j_call: TRBJ1-3; d_call: TRBD1; v_call: TRBV6-5; cdr3_nt: TGTGCCAGCAGCTACCATCAGGGGGACTCTGGAAACACCATATATTTT; cdr3_aa: CASSYHQGDSGNTIYF
clone_size: NA; j_call: TRBJ2-5; d_call: NA; v_call: TRBV6-1; cdr3_nt: TGTGCCAGCATACGGGCAGGTGAGGAAGAGACCCAGTACTTC; cdr3_aa: CASIRAGEEETQYF
clone_size: NA; j_call: TRBJ1-2; d_call: NA; v_call: TRBV12-3/TRBV12-4; cdr3_nt: TGTGCCAGCAGTTTCGGGAGTCCGGGTGGCTACACCTTC; cdr3_aa: CASSFGSPGGYTF
clone_size: few; j_call: TRBJ2-7; d_call: NA; v_call: TRBV27; cdr3_nt: TGTGCCAGCAGTTTATCGCCAACAAAGCTGTCCTACGAGCAGTACTTC; cdr3_aa: CASSLSPTKLSYEQYF
clone_size: many; j_call: TRBJ1-1; d_call: NA; v_call: TRBV5-1; cdr3_nt: TGCGCCAGCAGCTCTGAAGAGAACACTGAAGCTTTCTTT; cdr3_aa: CASSSEENTEAFF
clone_size: few; j_call: TRBJ2-5; d_call: NA; v_call: TRBV6-1; cdr3_nt: TGTGCCAGCAGCTCGGCCCAGTACTTC; cdr3_aa: CASSSAQYF
clone_size: many; j_call: TRBJ2-5; d_call: NA; v_call: TRBV5-1; cdr3_nt: TGCGCCAGCAGCTTGGGTCTCCTACAAGAGACCCAGTACTTC; cdr3_aa: CASSLGLLQETQYF